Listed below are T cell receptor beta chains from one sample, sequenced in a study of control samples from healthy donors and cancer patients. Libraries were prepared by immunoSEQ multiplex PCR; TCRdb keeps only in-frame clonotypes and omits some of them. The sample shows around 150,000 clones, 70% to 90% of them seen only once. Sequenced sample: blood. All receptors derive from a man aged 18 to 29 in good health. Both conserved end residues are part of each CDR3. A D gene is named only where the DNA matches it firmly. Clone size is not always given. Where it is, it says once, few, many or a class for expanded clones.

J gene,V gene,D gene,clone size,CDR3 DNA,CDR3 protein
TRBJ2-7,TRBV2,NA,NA,TGTGCCAGCAGTGGCCAGGGGTCGTGGGAGCAGTACTTC,CASSGQGSWEQYF
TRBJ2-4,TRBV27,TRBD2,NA,TGTGCCAGCAGTCTCCTAGCGGGGGTTATCCTAGCCAAAAACATTCAGTACTTC,CASSLLAGVILAKNIQYF
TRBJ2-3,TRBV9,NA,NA,TGTGCCAGCGCCGAAAATAGCGACACGCAGTATTTT,CASAENSDTQYF
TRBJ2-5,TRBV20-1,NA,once,TGCAGTGCCGCCGGGGAGACCCAGTACTTC,CSAAGETQYF
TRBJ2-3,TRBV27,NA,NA,TGTGCCAGCAGTCTCCTCCGCACAGATACGCAGTATTTT,CASSLLRTDTQYF
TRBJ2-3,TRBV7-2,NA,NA,TGTGCCAGCAGCTTAAGTCGCGGCACAGATACGCAGTATTTT,CASSLSRGTDTQYF
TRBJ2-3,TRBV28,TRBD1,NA,TGTGCCAGCAGTTCCAGGGGGGATACGCAGTATTTT,CASSSRGDTQYF
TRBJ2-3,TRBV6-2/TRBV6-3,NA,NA,TGTGCCAGCAGTTACCGTGGCAGGCCTAGCACAGATACGCAGTATTTT,CASSYRGRPSTDTQYF
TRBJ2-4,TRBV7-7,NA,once,TGTGCCAGCAGCTTACTCCTTGTAGCCAAAAACATTCAGTACTTC,CASSLLLVAKNIQYF
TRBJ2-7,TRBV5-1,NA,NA,TGCGCCAGCAGCTTGGAGGTTCGGTCCTACGAGCAGTACTTC,CASSLEVRSYEQYF
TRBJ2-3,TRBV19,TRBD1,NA,TGTGCCAGTAGTAGTAACACAGGGGGTACGCAGTATTTT,CASSSNTGGTQYF
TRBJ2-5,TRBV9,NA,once,TGTGCCAGCAGTACGGGTCGAGAGACCCAGTACTTC,CASSTGRETQYF
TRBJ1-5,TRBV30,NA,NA,TGTGCCTGGAGTTCTCAGGGCGCTCAGCCCCAGCATTTT,CAWSSQGAQPQHF
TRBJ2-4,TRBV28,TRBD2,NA,TGTGCCAGCAGTTTAATGGGACTACAGAAAAACATTCAGTACTTC,CASSLMGLQKNIQYF
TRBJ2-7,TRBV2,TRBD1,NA,TGTGCCAGCCTCCGGGACAGGGGGGACGAGCAGTACTTC,CASLRDRGDEQYF
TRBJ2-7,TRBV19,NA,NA,TGTGCCACCGGACTATTCGGGGAGCAGTACTTC,CATGLFGEQYF
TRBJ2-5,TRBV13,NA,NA,TGTGCCAGCAGCTTACAGAGCGCGGGTTTTGAGACCCAGTACTTC,CASSLQSAGFETQYF
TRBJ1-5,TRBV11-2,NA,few,TGTGCCAGCAGCTCGGGTCCGGGACTCACGAATCAGCCCCAGCATTTT,CASSSGPGLTNQPQHF
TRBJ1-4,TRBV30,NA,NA,TGTGCCTGGAGAAATAAAGCAACTAATGAAAAACTGTTTTTT,CAWRNKATNEKLFF
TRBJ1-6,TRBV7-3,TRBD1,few,TGTGCCAGCAGCTTATATGGACAGGGTCAGGGTTCACCCCTCCACTTT,CASSLYGQGQGSPLHF
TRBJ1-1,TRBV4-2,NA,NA,TGTGCCAGCAGCCAAGAACACGGGACGAACACTGAAGCTTTCTTT,CASSQEHGTNTEAFF
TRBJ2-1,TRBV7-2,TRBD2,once,TGTGCCAGCAGCTTACGGGGGGGGGCCTCCTACAATGAGCAGTTCTTC,CASSLRGGASYNEQFF
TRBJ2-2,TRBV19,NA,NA,TGTGCCAGTAGTAAGTTACAAACGGGAAGTAACACCGGGGAGCTGTTTTTT,CASSKLQTGSNTGELFF
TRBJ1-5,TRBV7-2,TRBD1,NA,TGTGCCAGCAGCTTAGCGGGGGGCAGGGGGCAAGCCCAGCATTTT,CASSLAGGRGQAQHF
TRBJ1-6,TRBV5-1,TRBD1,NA,TGCGCCAGCAAACCTGAGACAGGGCACAATTCACCCCTCCACTTT,CASKPETGHNSPLHF
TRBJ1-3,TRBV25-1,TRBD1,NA,TGTGCCAGCAGTGATTCAACAGGGGGTGCTGGAAACACCATATATTTT,CASSDSTGGAGNTIYF
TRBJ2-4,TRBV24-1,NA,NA,TGTGCCACCAGTGATCCAACAAGACCCGGCATTCAGTACTTC,CATSDPTRPGIQYF
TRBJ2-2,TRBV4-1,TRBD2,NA,TGCGCCAGCAGCCCGTGGACTAGCGGGGAGAACACCGGGGAGCTGTTTTTT,CASSPWTSGENTGELFF
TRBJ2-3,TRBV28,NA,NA,TGTGCCAGCATTCTGACGGGGGCAGATACGCAGTATTTT,CASILTGADTQYF
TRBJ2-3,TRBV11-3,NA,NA,TGTGCCAGCAGCTTAGATGCCACCCGCACAGATACGCAGTATTTT,CASSLDATRTDTQYF
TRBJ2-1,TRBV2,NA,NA,TGTGCCAGCAGCGAAACCCGCAGCTACAATGAGCAGTTCTTC,CASSETRSYNEQFF
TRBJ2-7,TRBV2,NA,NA,TGTGCCAGCAGTGTACGGCAGGGCGGATTGCAGGGGAGCTACGAGCAGTACTTC,CASSVRQGGLQGSYEQYF
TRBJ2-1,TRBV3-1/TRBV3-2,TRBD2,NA,TGTGCCAGCAGCCAAGCTAGCGGTGAGCAGTTCTTC,CASSQASGEQFF
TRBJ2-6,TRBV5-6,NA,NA,TGTGCCAGCAGCTTGAGGGTCCGACCAGGGGCCAACGTCCTGACTTTC,CASSLRVRPGANVLTF
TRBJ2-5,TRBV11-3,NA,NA,TGTGCCACTTGGGGGGGCGGGCCTCAAGAGACCCAGTACTTC,CATWGGGPQETQYF
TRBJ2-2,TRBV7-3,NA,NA,TGTGCCAGCAGCTACGACAGAAACACCGGGGAGCTGTTTTTT,CASSYDRNTGELFF
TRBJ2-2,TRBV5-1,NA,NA,TGCGCCAGCAAGGGGGGGGGCCGAGGCGGGGAGCTGTTTTTT,CASKGGGRGGELFF
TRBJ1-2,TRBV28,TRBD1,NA,TGTGCCAGCAGTTTTCGGACAGGCCCGCCCTATGGCTACACCTTC,CASSFRTGPPYGYTF
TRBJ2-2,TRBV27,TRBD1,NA,TGTGCCAGCAGAAAGGGACAGGGGACCCAAACTGGGAACACCGGGGAGCTGTTTTTT,CASRKGQGTQTGNTGELFF
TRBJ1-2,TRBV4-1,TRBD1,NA,TGCGCCAGCAGCCAAGGAACAGGGGGCATGGATGGCTACACCTTC,CASSQGTGGMDGYTF
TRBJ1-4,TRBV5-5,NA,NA,TGTGCCAGCAGCTTGGAGAGAGGCCTAAGGAATGAAAAACTGTTTTTT,CASSLERGLRNEKLFF
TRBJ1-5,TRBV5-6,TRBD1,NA,TGTGCCAGCAGCCAGGGGGGCAATCAGCCCCAGCATTTT,CASSQGGNQPQHF
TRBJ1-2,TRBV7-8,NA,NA,TGTGCCAGCAGCCAAGACGGCGGCTATGGCTACACCTTC,CASSQDGGYGYTF
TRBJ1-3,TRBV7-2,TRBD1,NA,TGTGCCAGCAGCCCTCAGGGGGACGGAAACACCATATATTTT,CASSPQGDGNTIYF
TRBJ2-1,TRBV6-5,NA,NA,TGTGCCAGCAGAGGGACTCTATACAATGAGCAGTTCTTC,CASRGTLYNEQFF
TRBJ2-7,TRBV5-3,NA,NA,TGTGCCAGAAGCTTGGGGCTCTCCTACGAGCAGTACTTC,CARSLGLSYEQYF
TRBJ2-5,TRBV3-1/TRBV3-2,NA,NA,TGTGCCAGCAGCCAAGAGCTGAGAGGGACCCAGTACTTC,CASSQELRGTQYF
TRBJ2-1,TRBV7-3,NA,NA,TGTGCCAGCAGCTTAACGTCGAACTACAATGAGCAGTTCTTC,CASSLTSNYNEQFF
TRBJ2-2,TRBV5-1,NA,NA,TGCGCCAGCAGGTACGGGACGGTCACCGGGGAGCTGTTTTTT,CASRYGTVTGELFF
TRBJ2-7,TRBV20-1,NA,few,TGCAGTGCTAGGGGGTCCTACGAGCAGTACTTC,CSARGSYEQYF
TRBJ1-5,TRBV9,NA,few,TGTGCCAGCAGCCTAATACACGGCGGGCCCCAGCATTTT,CASSLIHGGPQHF
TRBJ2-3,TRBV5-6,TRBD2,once,TGTGCCAGCAGCCGTAGCGGGGGGGCCCAAGATACGCAGTATTTT,CASSRSGGAQDTQYF
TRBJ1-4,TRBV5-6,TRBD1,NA,TGTGCCAGCAGCGGGACAGCAAATGAAAAACTGTTTTTT,CASSGTANEKLFF
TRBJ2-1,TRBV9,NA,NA,TGTGCCAGCAGCGTAGGAATAATCGGGCTAGGTAGCTCCTACAATGAGCAGTTCTTC,CASSVGIIGLGSSYNEQFF
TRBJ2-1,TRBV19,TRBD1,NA,TGTGCCAGTAGTCCCCAGGGGGCCTACAATGAGCAGTTCTTC,CASSPQGAYNEQFF
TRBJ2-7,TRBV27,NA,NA,TGTGCCAGCAGGGGTTTCCACTACGAGCAGTACTTC,CASRGFHYEQYF
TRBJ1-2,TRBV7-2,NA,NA,TGTGCCAGCAGCTTAGAGGGAACAGGGCCAAACTATGGCTACACCTTC,CASSLEGTGPNYGYTF
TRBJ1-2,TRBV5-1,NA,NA,TGCGCCAGCAGCCGGGGCCAGGACCCTAACTATGGCTACACCTTC,CASSRGQDPNYGYTF
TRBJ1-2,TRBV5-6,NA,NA,TGTGCCAGCAGCTTGTTGAGGGGAGCTAACTATGGCTACACCTTC,CASSLLRGANYGYTF